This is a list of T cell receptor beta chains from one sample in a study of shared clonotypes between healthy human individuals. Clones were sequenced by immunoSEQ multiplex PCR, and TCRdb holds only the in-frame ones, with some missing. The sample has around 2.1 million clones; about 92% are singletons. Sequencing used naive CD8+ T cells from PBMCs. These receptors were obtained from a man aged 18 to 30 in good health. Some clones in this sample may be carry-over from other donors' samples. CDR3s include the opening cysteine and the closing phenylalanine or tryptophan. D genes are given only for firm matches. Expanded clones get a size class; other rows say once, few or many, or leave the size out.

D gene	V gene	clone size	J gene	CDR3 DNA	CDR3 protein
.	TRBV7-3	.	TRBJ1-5	TGTGCCAGCAGGAATCAGCCCCAGCATTTT	CASRNQPQHF
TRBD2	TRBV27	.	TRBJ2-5	TGTGCCAGCAGTCAGGGACTAGGGAAAGAGACCCAGTACTTC	CASSQGLGKETQYF
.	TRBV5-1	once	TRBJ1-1	TGCGCCAGCGCCGGGGGGCGTTCAAACACTGAAGCTTTCTTT	CASAGGRSNTEAFF
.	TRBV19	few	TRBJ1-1	TGTGCCAGTAGTATAGATTTTACAGGGATCACTGAAGCTTTCTTT	CASSIDFTGITEAFF
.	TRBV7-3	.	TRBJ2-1	TGTGCCAGCAGCTTAATCGGCCCAGGGTATGAGCAGTTCTTC	CASSLIGPGYEQFF
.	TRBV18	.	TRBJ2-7	TGTGCCAGCTCACCACCAGATAGAGACTACGAGCAGTACTTC	CASSPPDRDYEQYF
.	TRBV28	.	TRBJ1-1	TGTGCCAGCAGTCCCCCTCTTTTCCCGAAGACACCCGAGGGGCCTGAAGCTTTCTTT	CASSPPLFPKTPEGPEAFF
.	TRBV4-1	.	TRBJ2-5	TGCGCCAGCAGCCAAGTACAGGTCGGAGAGACCCAGTACTTC	CASSQVQVGETQYF
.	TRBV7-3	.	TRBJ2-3	TGTGCCAGCAGCCCCAACGGGAGAGATACGCAGTATTTT	CASSPNGRDTQYF
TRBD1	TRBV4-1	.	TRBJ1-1	TGCGCCAGCAGCCTGTGGACAGGGAGGAATTCGTTTGCTGAAGCTTTCTTT	CASSLWTGRNSFAEAFF
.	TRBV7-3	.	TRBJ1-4	TGTGCCAGCAGCCCTGGGGGAAATAATGAAAAACTGTTTTTT	CASSPGGNNEKLFF
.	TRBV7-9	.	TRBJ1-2	TGTGCCAGCAGCTTAAATGGGGGCTCGGTTGGCTACACCTTC	CASSLNGGSVGYTF
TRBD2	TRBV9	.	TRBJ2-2	TGTGCCAGCAGCACCCCTCTAGCGGGAGGGTCAGCCGGGGAGCTGTTTTTT	CASSTPLAGGSAGELFF
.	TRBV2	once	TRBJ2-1	TGTGCCAGCGGGCGAAGCTCCTACAATGAGCAGTTCTTC	CASGRSSYNEQFF
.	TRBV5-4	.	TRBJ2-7	TGTGCCAGCAGCCTCCCTCGCGTCGGTCTCTCCTACGAGCAGTACTTC	CASSLPRVGLSYEQYF
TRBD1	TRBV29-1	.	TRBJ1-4	TGCAGCGTCCCATGGGGGACAGGGTTTGAAAAACTGTTTTTT	CSVPWGTGFEKLFF
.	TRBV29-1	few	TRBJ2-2	TGCAGCGCACGCGCCGGGGAGCTGTTTTTT	CSARAGELFF
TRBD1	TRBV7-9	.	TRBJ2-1	TGTGCCAGCAGCTCCACAGGGGGATCAATCGCCTACAATGAGCAGTTCTTC	CASSSTGGSIAYNEQFF